Listed below are T cell receptor beta chains from one sample, sequenced in a study of blood T cell repertoires in COVID-19. Sequencing used immunoSEQ multiplex PCR; TCRdb keeps in-frame clones, though not all of them. This repertoire shows roughly 280,000 clones, about nine tenths found once; its top ten account for around 2.2%. Sequences were obtained from peripheral blood. These receptors all come from a woman in her 50s who had recovered from COVID-19. Both conserved end residues are part of each CDR3. D genes are given only for firm matches. The listing skips clone size in some rows; elsewhere it reads once, few, many or a size class.

d_gene: -
j_gene: TRBJ1-3
abundance: -
v_gene: TRBV7-2
len: 13
CDR3aa: CASSLLSGNTIYF

d_gene: TRBD1
j_gene: TRBJ2-3
abundance: -
v_gene: TRBV7-9
len: 16
CDR3aa: CASRERQGASTDTQYF

d_gene: TRBD2
j_gene: TRBJ2-1
abundance: -
v_gene: TRBV5-1
len: 16
CDR3aa: CASSLTSGASYNEQFF

d_gene: -
j_gene: TRBJ2-7
abundance: -
v_gene: TRBV6-5
len: 14
CDR3aa: CASRPPAGTYEQYF

d_gene: TRBD1
j_gene: TRBJ1-3
abundance: -
v_gene: TRBV9
len: 16
CDR3aa: CASTDSGTGDGNTIYF

d_gene: -
j_gene: TRBJ1-6
abundance: few
v_gene: TRBV2
len: 14
CDR3aa: CASSFSGVGSPLHF

d_gene: -
j_gene: TRBJ2-4
abundance: -
v_gene: TRBV30
len: 16
CDR3aa: CAWTPGLGVAKNIQYF

d_gene: TRBD1
j_gene: TRBJ1-2
abundance: -
v_gene: TRBV5-1
len: 13
CDR3aa: CASRGQGGHGYTF

d_gene: TRBD2
j_gene: TRBJ2-3
abundance: -
v_gene: TRBV19
len: 16
CDR3aa: CASSIVPTSGTDTQYF

d_gene: TRBD1
j_gene: TRBJ1-6
abundance: few
v_gene: TRBV9
len: 15
CDR3aa: CASSGRQGGNSPLHF

d_gene: -
j_gene: TRBJ2-7
abundance: once
v_gene: TRBV11-2
len: 14
CDR3aa: CASSLVAGINEQYF

d_gene: -
j_gene: TRBJ1-2
abundance: -
v_gene: TRBV7-2
len: 13
CDR3aa: CASAEDLNYGYTF

d_gene: -
j_gene: TRBJ1-5
abundance: -
v_gene: TRBV7-9
len: 15
CDR3aa: CASSTGGPSNQPQHF

d_gene: -
j_gene: TRBJ2-3
abundance: -
v_gene: TRBV5-1
len: 15
CDR3aa: CASSFREARTDTQYF

d_gene: TRBD1
j_gene: TRBJ1-5
abundance: -
v_gene: TRBV6-2/TRBV6-3
len: 14
CDR3aa: CASSSRDRDQPQHF

d_gene: -
j_gene: TRBJ1-5
abundance: -
v_gene: TRBV28
len: 14
CDR3aa: CASSLFPGNQPQHF

d_gene: -
j_gene: TRBJ1-2
abundance: -
v_gene: TRBV6-5
len: 14
CDR3aa: CASSSGEGTHGYTF

d_gene: -
j_gene: TRBJ1-4
abundance: -
v_gene: TRBV30
len: 15
CDR3aa: CAWANTQRTNEKLFF

d_gene: TRBD1
j_gene: TRBJ1-4
abundance: -
v_gene: TRBV28
len: 17
CDR3aa: CASSLWAGTGANEKLFF

d_gene: -
j_gene: TRBJ1-2
abundance: few
v_gene: TRBV27
len: 13
CDR3aa: CASSFSSNYGYTF

d_gene: TRBD1
j_gene: TRBJ1-5
abundance: -
v_gene: TRBV10-3
len: 17
CDR3aa: CAISLTGVIRGNQPQHF

d_gene: -
j_gene: TRBJ1-5
abundance: -
v_gene: TRBV28
len: 15
CDR3aa: CASSSTERNNQPQHF

d_gene: -
j_gene: TRBJ2-1
abundance: -
v_gene: TRBV9
len: 17
CDR3aa: CASSVDPGGRTYNEQFF

d_gene: TRBD1
j_gene: TRBJ1-4
abundance: -
v_gene: TRBV9
len: 14
CDR3aa: CASSATGVNEKLFF

d_gene: -
j_gene: TRBJ2-7
abundance: -
v_gene: TRBV2
len: 13
CDR3aa: CASTSYPTGEQYF

d_gene: -
j_gene: TRBJ1-2
abundance: once
v_gene: TRBV27
len: 16
CDR3aa: CASSSSPPRRRLGYTF

d_gene: -
j_gene: TRBJ1-1
abundance: once
v_gene: TRBV12-3/TRBV12-4
len: 13
CDR3aa: CASSSPGLLEAFF

d_gene: -
j_gene: TRBJ1-2
abundance: few
v_gene: TRBV5-1
len: 16
CDR3aa: CASSLAGSGGLSGYTF

d_gene: TRBD2
j_gene: TRBJ2-3
abundance: -
v_gene: TRBV5-4
len: 16
CDR3aa: CASTTRSGTIMDTQYF

d_gene: -
j_gene: TRBJ1-1
abundance: -
v_gene: TRBV5-1
len: 13
CDR3aa: CASTEVGNTEAFF

d_gene: -
j_gene: TRBJ2-1
abundance: -
v_gene: TRBV28
len: 15
CDR3aa: CASSLVPGERPEQFF

d_gene: -
j_gene: TRBJ2-2
abundance: -
v_gene: TRBV5-4
len: 16
CDR3aa: CASSLEGAQNTGELFF

d_gene: -
j_gene: TRBJ2-2
abundance: -
v_gene: TRBV18
len: 14
CDR3aa: CASSPPVEAGELFF

d_gene: TRBD2
j_gene: TRBJ2-1
abundance: -
v_gene: TRBV5-4
len: 14
CDR3aa: CASSNPGLANEQFF

d_gene: -
j_gene: TRBJ2-5
abundance: -
v_gene: TRBV30
len: 10
CDR3aa: CAWSGGTQYF

d_gene: -
j_gene: TRBJ1-1
abundance: -
v_gene: TRBV18
len: 12
CDR3aa: CASSAVFTEAFF

d_gene: TRBD1
j_gene: TRBJ2-3
abundance: once
v_gene: TRBV24-1
len: 15
CDR3aa: CATSDPGQGGDTQYF

d_gene: -
j_gene: TRBJ1-1
abundance: once
v_gene: TRBV5-1
len: 16
CDR3aa: CASSLPPGKSNTEAFF

d_gene: TRBD2
j_gene: TRBJ2-3
abundance: -
v_gene: TRBV5-1
len: 15
CDR3aa: CASSLGLAGVNTQYF

d_gene: TRBD1
j_gene: TRBJ2-1
abundance: few
v_gene: TRBV12-5
len: 13
CDR3aa: CASGFSSGTGRFF

d_gene: TRBD1
j_gene: TRBJ1-1
abundance: -
v_gene: TRBV3-1/TRBV3-2
len: 13
CDR3aa: CASRNRQGAKAFF

d_gene: TRBD1
j_gene: TRBJ2-7
abundance: -
v_gene: TRBV6-6
len: 14
CDR3aa: CASSFGQGTYEQYF

d_gene: -
j_gene: TRBJ1-1
abundance: -
v_gene: TRBV3-1/TRBV3-2
len: 14
CDR3aa: CASSQGGGGTEAFF

d_gene: TRBD2
j_gene: TRBJ2-3
abundance: -
v_gene: TRBV18
len: 13
CDR3aa: CASSPTSGDTQYF

d_gene: -
j_gene: TRBJ1-1
abundance: -
v_gene: TRBV6-6
len: 14
CDR3aa: CASTLVPAGPEAFF

d_gene: -
j_gene: TRBJ2-3
abundance: -
v_gene: TRBV5-1
len: 14
CDR3aa: CASSLTGRGDTQYF

d_gene: -
j_gene: TRBJ1-1
abundance: once
v_gene: TRBV3-1/TRBV3-2
len: 13
CDR3aa: CASSLLQGAEAFF

d_gene: TRBD1
j_gene: TRBJ1-6
abundance: once
v_gene: TRBV3-1/TRBV3-2
len: 14
CDR3aa: CASSLGGSNSPLHF

d_gene: TRBD1
j_gene: TRBJ2-7
abundance: few
v_gene: TRBV7-9
len: 15
CDR3aa: CASSRSGTGFYEQYF

d_gene: -
j_gene: TRBJ1-1
abundance: -
v_gene: TRBV18
len: 14
CDR3aa: CASSPWDTNTEAFF

d_gene: -
j_gene: TRBJ2-5
abundance: once
v_gene: TRBV5-1
len: 14
CDR3aa: CASSLEGARETQYF

d_gene: TRBD1
j_gene: TRBJ1-5
abundance: -
v_gene: TRBV5-8
len: 16
CDR3aa: CASSLEVGTENQPQHF

d_gene: -
j_gene: TRBJ2-1
abundance: -
v_gene: TRBV19
len: 14
CDR3aa: CASLHPGSYNEQFF

d_gene: TRBD1
j_gene: TRBJ1-2
abundance: -
v_gene: TRBV9
len: 15
CDR3aa: CASSASGTGIDGYTF

d_gene: -
j_gene: TRBJ1-3
abundance: -
v_gene: TRBV5-6
len: 15
CDR3aa: CASTRGGATGNTIYF

d_gene: -
j_gene: TRBJ2-2
abundance: -
v_gene: TRBV28
len: 15
CDR3aa: CASSADRLNTGELFF

d_gene: TRBD2
j_gene: TRBJ2-1
abundance: -
v_gene: TRBV5-6
len: 15
CDR3aa: CASSLGLAGVWEQFF

d_gene: -
j_gene: TRBJ2-5
abundance: -
v_gene: TRBV5-5
len: 16
CDR3aa: CASSERTGLRVETQYF

d_gene: -
j_gene: TRBJ2-7
abundance: -
v_gene: TRBV7-9
len: 10
CDR3aa: CASSPDEQYF